A single sample gave rise to the 19 T cell receptor beta chains below, sequenced in a study of CD8 T cells in Susac syndrome. The authors reverse transcribed about 0.5 to 1 ug RNA with random hexamers. Each CDR3 protein gets one entry after TCRdb re-called the immunoSEQ multiplex PCR reads with MiXCR. Of roughly 130,000 distinct CDR3 sequences listed, approximately 95% are singletons. Sequencing was carried out using CD4+ T cells from PBMCs. The receptors here all came from a human donor with multiple sclerosis.

This chain uses TRBV12-3 or TRBV12-4 with TRBJ2-7, with D possibly being TRBD1 (5 bases). Trimming cost V 5 bases and J 3 bases, with 14 bases left between them. The CDR3 is 14 amino acids. DNA for the CDR3: TGTGCCAGCAGTCCTCGGCAGGGCCGCTACGAGCAGTACTTC. Amino acid sequence: CASSPRQGRYEQYF.

The chain carries TRBV19 and TRBJ2-2; the D gene could be TRBD1 or TRBD2 (5 bases each). The CDR3 has 14 amino acids. Trimming pared 5 bases from V and 4 bases from J, leaving 11 bases between. Per the germline V gene, CDR1 is LNHDA and CDR2 is SQIVND (reference sequence). DNA for the CDR3: TGTGCCAGTAGTCCGGGGACGAGCACCGGGGAGCTGTTTTTT. Amino acid sequence: CASSPGTSTGELFF.

This clonotype was counted only a few times. The V call is TRBV12-3 or TRBV12-4, the J call TRBJ2-5; D not certain. The CDR3 loop spans 11 amino acids. V dropped 5 bases and J dropped 5 bases, with 6 bases sitting between them. In DNA, the CDR3 is TGTGCCAGCAGTAATAGGGAGACCCAGTACTTC. The encoded protein is CASSNRETQYF.

V and J are TRBV7-3 and TRBJ2-7; D is possibly TRBD1 (6 bases). From germline, CDR1 is SGHTA and CDR2 FQGTGA. The CDR3 consists of 15 residues. V was trimmed by 5 bases and J by 2 bases, leaving 16 bases between them. CDR3 residues: CASSPAGDGTYEQYF. As DNA, the CDR3 is TGTGCCAGCAGCCCGGCAGGGGACGGGACCTACGAGCAGTACTTC. Based on the CDR3 plus reference TRBV7-3 and TRBJ2-7, the full variable domain is GAGVSQTPSNKVTEKGKYVELRCDPISGHTALYWYRQSLGQGPEFLIYFQGTGAADDSGLPNDRFFAVRPEGSVSTLKIQRTERGDSAVYLCASSPAGDGTYEQYFGPGTRLTVT.

This chain joins TRBV30 and TRBJ1-6, with D unclear. This CDR3 is 12 amino acids long. Trimming cost V 0 bases and J 8 bases, with 5 bases left between them. Germline assignment: CDR1 GTSNPN and CDR2 SVGIG (reference sequence). The CDR3 region has the DNA TGTGCCTGGAGTGTAAGGGATTCACCCCTCCACTTT. This sequence encodes CAWSVRDSPLHF.

The chain has TRBV24-1 and TRBJ2-7, with D uncertain. Trimming took off 9 bases at V and 2 bases at J, with 16 bases between the two ends. The CDR3 has 14 amino acids. CDR1 KGHDR and CDR2 SFDVKD come from the germline V gene. CDR3 nucleotides: TGTGCCACCGAACAGTGGACCTGGACCTACGAGCAGTACTTC. Protein: CATEQWTWTYEQYF.

The rearrangement links TRBV20-1 to TRBJ2-5; D is possibly TRBD1 (8 bases). This CDR3 has 14 residues. CDR1 DFQATT and CDR2 SNEGSKA come from the germline V gene (reference sequence). CDR3 loop: CSITGGGRPRDQYF. In DNA, the CDR3 is TGCAGCATAACAGGGGGAGGGAGGCCAAGAGACCAGTACTTC.

The rearrangement joins TRBV27 to TRBJ2-7, with TRBD2 matching over 11 bases. Germline CDR1 and CDR2: MNHEY and SMNVEV (reference sequence). The CDR3 has 14 amino acids. Germline trimming cut 5 bases from V and 6 bases from J; bases unmatched to any gene: 6. The DNA for the CDR3 is TGTGCCAGCAGTGGGGGACTAGCGGTCGGCGAGCAGTACTTC. It codes for CASSGGLAVGEQYF.

This chain joins TRBV9 and TRBJ2-3; the match to TRBD2 covers 10 bases. The CDR3 contains 15 residues. CDR1 SGDLS and CDR2 YYNGEE come from the germline V gene. The V and J ends lost 1 base and 4 bases, in that order; junction bases with no gene match: 3. The CDR3 region is CASSVSGGVSDTQYF. The CDR3 nucleotides read TGTGCCAGCAGCGTAAGCGGGGGGGTTTCAGATACGCAGTATTTT.

The genes are TRBV20-1 and TRBJ2-7, with TRBD2 matching 8 bases. The length of the CDR3 is 14 residues. Germline values: CDR1 DFQATT, CDR2 SNEGSKA (reference sequence). Trimming cost V 3 bases and J 1 base; bases outside gene matches: 5. The CDR3 DNA reads as TGCAGTGCTAGTAGCGCTAGCGGGTCCTACGAGCAGTACTTC. Translated, it gives CSASSASGSYEQYF.

This chain connects TRBV29-1 to TRBJ2-1; D ambiguous. The CDR3 extends over 11 amino acids. The germline V gene encodes CDR1 SQVTM and CDR2 ANQGSEA. The CDR3 protein is CSVASYNEQFF. The CDR3 bases are TGCAGTGTGGCCTCCTACAATGAGCAGTTCTTC.

The chain combines TRBV5-1 with TRBJ2-7; TRBD1 matches at 7 bases. CDR1 is SGHRS, CDR2 YFSETQ, per germline. The CDR3 covers 14 residues. After removal of 2 bases from V and 3 bases from J, the junction contained 5 bases not matched to a gene. In DNA form, the CDR3 reads TGCGCCAGCAGCTTCCGACAGGGTCTCTACGAGCAGTACTTC. It specifies CASSFRQGLYEQYF.

The chain carries TRBV29-1 and TRBJ1-1, with D perhaps matching TRBD1 (6 bases). Germline CDR1 SQVTM, CDR2 ANQGSEA. The CDR3 has 12 residues. With 6 bases removed from V and 3 bases from J, the gap between germline ends came to 11 bases. The CDR3 DNA sequence: TGCAGCGTGACCCAGGGGTACACTGAAGCTTTCTTT. It codes for CSVTQGYTEAFF.

The chain couples TRBV24-1 to TRBJ2-3, with a tentative D call TRBD1 (5 bases). Germline CDR1 reads KGHDR; CDR2 reads SFDVKD. Trimming cost V 1 base and J 6 bases, with 13 bases left between them. CDR3 length: 15 amino acids. The CDR3, as DNA: TGTGCCACCAGTGATTTTATCAAGGGGTCCGATACGCAGTATTTT. It translates to CATSDFIKGSDTQYF.

The chain uses TRBV28 and TRBJ1-5; D is ambiguous. Trimming left V 3 bases short and J 1 base short, with 10 bases between. The CDR3 runs to 15 residues. Germline CDR1 reads MDHEN; CDR2 reads SYDVKM. CDR3: CASSFSQRSNQPQHF. CDR3 DNA sequence: TGTGCCAGCAGTTTTAGTCAGCGGAGCAATCAGCCCCAGCATTTT.

This chain connects TRBV5-6 to TRBJ2-5, with D perhaps TRBD2 (6 bases). Germline V gives CDR1 SGHDT, CDR2 YYEEEE. V lost 2 bases to trimming and J lost 5 bases, with 16 bases between them. The CDR3 extends over 15 amino acids. The chain's CDR3 is CASSFGIGGEETQYF. Written as DNA, the CDR3 is TGTGCCAGCAGCTTTGGAATCGGGGGAGAGGAGACCCAGTACTTC.

The chain joins TRBV20-1 to TRBJ2-1; 8 bases line up with TRBD1. The CDR3 covers 14 residues. With 4 bases clipped from V and 8 bases from J, the junction kept 10 bases outside the gene matches. The germline V gene encodes CDR1 DFQATT and CDR2 SNEGSKA (reference sequence). The CDR3 coding sequence is TGCAGTGCTAAAAAACCGGGACAGGAACATGAGCAGTTCTTC. This translates into CSAKKPGQEHEQFF.

The chain recombines TRBV28 with TRBJ2-3, with a weak D call TRBD1 (6 bases). V was cut by 4 bases and J by 2 bases, with 10 bases left in between. This CDR3 is built from 14 residues. In germline, CDR1 is MDHEN, CDR2 SYDVKM. The CDR3 bases are TGTGCCAGCAGTTCTACAGGGACCACAGATACGCAGTATTTT. Encoded protein: CASSSTGTTDTQYF. The full variable domain, with the rest looked up from reference TRBV28 and TRBJ2-3, is DVKVTQSSRYLVKRTGEKVFLECVQDMDHENMFWYRQDPGLGLRLIYFSYDVKMKEKGDIPEGYSVSREKKERFSLILESASTNQTSMYLCASSSTGTTDTQYFGPGTRLTVL.

This clonotype appeared a single time. The rearrangement links TRBV28 to TRBJ1-2; D unclear. V lost 5 bases to trimming and J lost 0 bases, with 10 bases between them. CDR1 MDHEN and CDR2 SYDVKM come from the germline V gene. The CDR3 runs 14 residues. CDR3 in DNA: TGTGCCAGCAGTCCCGGGAGAGCTAACTATGGCTACACCTTC. Translation gives CASSPGRANYGYTF.